The TCR beta chain described here comes from a study of cytomegalovirus exposure and HLA in healthy donors (dated by TCRdb to the late 2010s). The study in broad terms: According to a later analysis, the 110 or so validation repertoires were produced on the same platform as the 666 repertoires of the first cohort. The aim of the study was to test whether cataloging public T cell receptors could identify signatures of past pathogen exposure. Along with the roughly 610-subject first cohort, a separate validation cohort of over a hundred different subjects was used. High-throughput TCR immunosequencing, statistical association of individual TCRs with disease status, and machine learning were combined to predict cytomegalovirus infection status. Points the paper makes about the study in general: A later analysis found that TCRs clustered in the first cohort also tended to co-occur in the roughly 120 validation repertoires, with approximately 94% of cluster scores above 0. Cytomegalovirus status was reported to be diagnosed by the classifier with high specificity and sensitivity in both the original and validation cohorts. The authors suggested that the approach could potentially be generalized to other disease states and immunological phenotypes. A later analysis lacked HLA typing for the validation cohort, so it scored co-occurrence in that cohort across all 110 or so repertoires. In the study, around 150 TCR beta chains were listed as associated with cytomegalovirus. While some public TCRs were present in many individuals, most TCR sequences turned up only very rarely across donors. In vitro tests confirmed that a few of the cytomegalovirus-associated TCR beta chains recognize cytomegalovirus antigens.

CDR1 SEHNR and CDR2 FQNEAQ are derived from the germline V gene (reference sequence). V loses 1 base at its end and J loses 3 bases; junction bases beyond the gene matches: 8. The CDR3 sequence holds 17 residues, the cysteine and phenylalanine included. Only CDR3 DNA is held: 51 bases, read in frame from base 1. The method behind the library was the immunoSEQ multiplex PCR assay. Concerning the study's data processing: To diagnose cytomegalovirus status from the catalog of TCR beta chain sequences, a statistical classification framework was built. In its TCRdb copy, this immuneACCESS table keeps in-frame sequences only and misses some clones. Where compared with another copy, unresolved V genes explain less than half of these, and the others have no known cause. For V, J and clone size, that table is used; D and trimming come from the DNA. This sample comprises a few hundred thousand clones, approximately 83% of them detected only once. Roughly 13% of the sample is in the top ten clones.

On this clone: What this receptor recognizes is not known. Qualities for individual bases were not recorded, and no much larger clone is one base off.

The donors were included in the validation cohort of approximately 130 subjects, a group kept apart from the approximately 670-subject first cohort. The chain employs TRBV7-9 and TRBJ1-4; 7 bases in the middle match TRBD1. The sequenced sample was PBMCs. This receptor was obtained from a woman aged 25 to 39 in good health and CMV-seropositive. The sequenced DNA is TGTGCCAGCAGCTTAGGGGCAGGGGGTAAAGCTAATGAAAAACTGTTTTTT. Its translation reads: CASSLGAGGKANEKLFF.